This paragraph covers one T cell receptor (beta chain) sequence. The sample belongs to a study of blood T cell repertoires in COVID-19. Turning to the study itself: Samples representing acute and convalescent COVID-19 were sourced from the United States, Italy and Spain. PBMCs, B-cell-depleted T cells, or T cells provided the cDNA or gDNA that made up the material.

In the study's own analysis: Amplifying reference gene primers gave estimates of nucleated cell counts. Repertoires were generated with immunoSEQ multiplex PCR, while TCRdb's copy carries only in-frame clones and drops some. The D gene and trimming were derived from the DNA, and the V and J assignments and clone size from that table. Here the sample spans 200,000 to 300,000 clones, about 87% being singletons. The Seattle patients, enrolled during active infection, were followed longitudinally. Trimming took 5 bases from V and 6 from J; bases not matched to a gene: 5. Per the germline V gene, CDR1 is SGHAT and CDR2 is FQNNGV. The CDR3 contains 14 residues.

V usage is TRBV11-2 and J usage is TRBJ1-5; TRBD1 aligns across 9 bases. This clonotype was sampled from a woman aged 55-69 years with COVID-19, enrolled during active disease. Sequenced input: peripheral blood. CDR3 DNA: TGTGCCAGCAGCCCCACAGGGGGCTCTCAGCCCCAGCATTTT. This encodes CASSPTGGSQPQHF. Drawing the rest from reference TRBV11-2 and TRBJ1-5, the complete variable domain is EAGVAQSPRYKIIEKRQSVAFWCNPISGHATLYWYQQILGQGPKLLIQFQNNGVVDDSQLPKDRFSAERLKGVDSTLKIQPAKLEDSAVYLCASSPTGGSQPQHFGDGTRLSIL.